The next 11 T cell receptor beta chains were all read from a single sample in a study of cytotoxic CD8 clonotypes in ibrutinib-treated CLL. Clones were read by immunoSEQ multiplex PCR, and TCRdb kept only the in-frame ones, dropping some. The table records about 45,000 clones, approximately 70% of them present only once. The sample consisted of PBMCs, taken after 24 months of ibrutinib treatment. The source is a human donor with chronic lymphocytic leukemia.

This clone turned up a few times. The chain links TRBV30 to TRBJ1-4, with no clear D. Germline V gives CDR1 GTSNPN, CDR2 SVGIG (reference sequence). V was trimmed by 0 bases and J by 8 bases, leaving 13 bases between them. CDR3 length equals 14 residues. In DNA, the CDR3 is TGTGCCTGGAGTGTAAGGTCCCCCTGGGAAAAACTGTTTTTT. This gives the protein CAWSVRSPWEKLFF.

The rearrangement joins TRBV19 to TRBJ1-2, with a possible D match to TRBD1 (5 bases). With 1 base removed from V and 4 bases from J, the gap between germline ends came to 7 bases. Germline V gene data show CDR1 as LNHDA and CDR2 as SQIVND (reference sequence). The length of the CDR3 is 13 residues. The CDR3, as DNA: TGTGCCAGTAGTATAGGGCAGGGCTATGGCTACACCTTC. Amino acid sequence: CASSIGQGYGYTF.

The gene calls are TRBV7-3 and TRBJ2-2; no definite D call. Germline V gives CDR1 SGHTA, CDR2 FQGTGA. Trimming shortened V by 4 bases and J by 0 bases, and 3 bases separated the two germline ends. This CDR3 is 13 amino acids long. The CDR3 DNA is TGTGCCAGCAGCTCCTCGAACACCGGGGAGCTGTTTTTT. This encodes CASSSSNTGELFF.

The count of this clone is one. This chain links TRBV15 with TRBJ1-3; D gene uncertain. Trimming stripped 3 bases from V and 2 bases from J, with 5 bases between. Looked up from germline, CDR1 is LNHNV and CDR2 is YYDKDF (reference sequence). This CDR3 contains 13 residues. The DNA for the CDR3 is TGTGCCACCAGCAGGGGGACTGGAAACACCATATATTTT. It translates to CATSRGTGNTIYF. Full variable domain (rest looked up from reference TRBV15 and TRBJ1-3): DAMVIQNPRYQVTQFGKPVTLSCSQTLNHNVMYWYQQKSSQAPKLLFHYYDKDFNNEADTPDNFQSRRPNTSFCFLDIRSPGLGDTAMYLCATSRGTGNTIYFGEGSWLTVV.

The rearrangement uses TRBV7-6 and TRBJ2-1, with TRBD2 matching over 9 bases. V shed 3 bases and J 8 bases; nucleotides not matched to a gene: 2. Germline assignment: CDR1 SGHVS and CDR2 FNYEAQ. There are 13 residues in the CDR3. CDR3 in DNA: TGTGCCAGCAGCTTCTTAGCGGGAGATGAGCAGTTCTTC. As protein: CASSFLAGDEQFF. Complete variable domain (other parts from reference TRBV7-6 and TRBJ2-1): GAGVSQSPRYKVTKRGQDVALRCDPISGHVSLYWYRQALGQGPEFLTYFNYEAQQDKSGLPNDRFSAERPEGSISTLTIQRTEQRDSAMYRCASSFLAGDEQFFGPGTRLTVL.

The CDR3 reads CASSQGTPAYSLGYTF. The CDR3, as DNA: TGTGCCAGTAGTCAAGGGACACCAGCCTATTCCCTCGGCTACACCTTC. This rearrangement joins TRBV19 to TRBJ1-2; tentatively, D is TRBD1 (6 bases). From germline, CDR1 is LNHDA and CDR2 SQIVND (reference sequence). V was trimmed by 5 bases and J by 8 bases, leaving 24 bases between them. The length of the CDR3 is 16 residues.

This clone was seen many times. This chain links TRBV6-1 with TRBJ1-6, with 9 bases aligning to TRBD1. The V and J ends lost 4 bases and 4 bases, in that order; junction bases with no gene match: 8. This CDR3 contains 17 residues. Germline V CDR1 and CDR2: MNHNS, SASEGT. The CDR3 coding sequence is TGTGCCAGCAGTGGGAGACAGGGGGAGCATTATAATTCACCCCTCCACTTT. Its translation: CASSGRQGEHYNSPLHF.

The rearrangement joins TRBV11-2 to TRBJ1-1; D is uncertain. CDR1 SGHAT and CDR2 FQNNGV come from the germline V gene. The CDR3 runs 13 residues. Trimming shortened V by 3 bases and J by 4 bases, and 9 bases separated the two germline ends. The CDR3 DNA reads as TGTGCCAGCAGCTTTAGTCCGTTCACTGAAGCTTTCTTT. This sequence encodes CASSFSPFTEAFF.

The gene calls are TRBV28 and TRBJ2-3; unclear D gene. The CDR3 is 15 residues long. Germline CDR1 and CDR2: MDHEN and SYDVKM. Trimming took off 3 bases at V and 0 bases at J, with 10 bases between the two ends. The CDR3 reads CASSLARTSTDTQYF. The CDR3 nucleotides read TGTGCCAGCAGTTTGGCGAGAACTAGCACAGATACGCAGTATTTT.

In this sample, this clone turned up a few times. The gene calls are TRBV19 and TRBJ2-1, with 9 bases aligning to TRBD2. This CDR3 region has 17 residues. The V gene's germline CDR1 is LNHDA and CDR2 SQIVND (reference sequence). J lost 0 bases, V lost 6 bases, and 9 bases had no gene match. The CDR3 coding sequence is TGTGCCAGTAGATCCCGACTAGCGGAAAGCTCCTACAATGAGCAGTTCTTC. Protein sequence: CASRSRLAESSYNEQFF.

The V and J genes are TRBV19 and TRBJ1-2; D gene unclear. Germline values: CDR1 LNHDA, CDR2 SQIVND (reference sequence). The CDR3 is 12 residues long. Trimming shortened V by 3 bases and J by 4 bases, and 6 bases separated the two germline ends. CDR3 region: CASSIWPYGYTF. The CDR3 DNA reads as TGTGCCAGTAGTATCTGGCCCTATGGCTACACCTTC.